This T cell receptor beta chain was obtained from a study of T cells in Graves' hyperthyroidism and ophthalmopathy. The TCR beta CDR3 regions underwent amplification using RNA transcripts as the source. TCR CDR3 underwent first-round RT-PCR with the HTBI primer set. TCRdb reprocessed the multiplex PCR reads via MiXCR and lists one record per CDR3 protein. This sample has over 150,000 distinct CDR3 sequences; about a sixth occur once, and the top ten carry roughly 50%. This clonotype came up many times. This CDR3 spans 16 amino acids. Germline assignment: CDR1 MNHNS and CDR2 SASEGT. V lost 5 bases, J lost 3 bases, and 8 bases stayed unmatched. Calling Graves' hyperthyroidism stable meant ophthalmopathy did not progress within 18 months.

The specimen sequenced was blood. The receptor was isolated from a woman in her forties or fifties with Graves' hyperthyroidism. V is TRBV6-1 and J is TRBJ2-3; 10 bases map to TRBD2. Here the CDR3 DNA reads TGTGCCAGCAGTTCTCCCTCTAGCGGGAGTACAGATACGCAGTATTTT. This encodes CASSSPSSGSTDTQYF.